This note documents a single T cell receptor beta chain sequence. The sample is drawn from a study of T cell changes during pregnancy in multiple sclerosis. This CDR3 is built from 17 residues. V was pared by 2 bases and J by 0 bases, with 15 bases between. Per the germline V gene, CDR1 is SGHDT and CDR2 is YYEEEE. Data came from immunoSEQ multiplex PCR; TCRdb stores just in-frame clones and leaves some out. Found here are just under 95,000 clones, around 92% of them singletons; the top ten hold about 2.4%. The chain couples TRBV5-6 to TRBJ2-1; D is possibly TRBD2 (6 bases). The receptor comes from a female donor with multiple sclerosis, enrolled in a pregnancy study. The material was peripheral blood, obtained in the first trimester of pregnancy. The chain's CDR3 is CASSFRMGLSSYNEQFF. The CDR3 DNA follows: TGTGCCAGCAGCTTTAGAATGGGACTCAGCTCCTACAATGAGCAGTTCTTC.